These 22 T cell receptor beta chains came from one sample sequenced in a study of T cells in Graves' hyperthyroidism and ophthalmopathy. Using RNA transcripts as the source, TCR beta CDR3 regions were amplified. An initial round of RT-PCR targeting the TCR CDR3 relied on the HTBI primer set. TCRdb re-derived calls from the multiplex PCR reads in MiXCR, one entry per CDR3 protein. The profile shows around 800,000 distinct CDR3 sequences, roughly 40% of them singletons. The sample was blood. The source of these receptors is a man younger than 35 with Graves' hyperthyroidism.

This clonotype came up many times. The J gene is TRBJ1-5, the V gene TRBV5-6; D gene ambiguous. This CDR3 region has 13 residues. With 2 bases removed from V and 4 bases from J, the gap between germline ends came to 7 bases. Per germline, CDR1 SGHDT and CDR2 YYEEEE. The CDR3 reads CASSFVRNQPQHF. The CDR3 coding sequence is TGTGCCAGCAGCTTCGTCAGGAATCAGCCCCAGCATTTT.

This clonotype was recorded many times. The V call is TRBV29-1, the J call TRBJ2-7; 7 nucleotides match TRBD1. Trimming took 5 bases from V and 2 from J; bases not matched to a gene: 9. The CDR3 loop spans 14 amino acids. CDR1 and CDR2 from the germline V gene are SQVTM and ANQGSEA. As DNA, the CDR3 is TGCAGCGTTCTCGGGACAGACAAAACCTACGAGCAGTACTTC. This encodes CSVLGTDKTYEQYF.

In its sample, this clonotype was seen many times. The rearrangement uses TRBV15 and TRBJ2-7; the match to TRBD1 covers 9 bases. J was trimmed by 2 bases and V by 1 base; bases with no gene match: 9. Germline V gene lookup returns CDR1 LNHNV and CDR2 YYDKDF (reference sequence). The CDR3 spans 17 residues. In DNA form, the CDR3 reads TGTGCCACCAGCAGAGGCCTCCCGGGACAGGGACCCTACGAGCAGTACTTC. This sequence encodes CATSRGLPGQGPYEQYF. Full variable domain (outside the CDR3, taken from reference TRBV15 and TRBJ2-7): DAMVIQNPRYQVTQFGKPVTLSCSQTLNHNVMYWYQQKSSQAPKLLFHYYDKDFNNEADTPDNFQSRRPNTSFCFLDIRSPGLGDTAMYLCATSRGLPGQGPYEQYFGPGTRLTVT.

This clonotype was observed many times. The chain links TRBV29-1 to TRBJ1-4; 8 nucleotides line up with TRBD1. From germline, CDR1 is SQVTM and CDR2 ANQGSEA. CDR3 size: 13 residues. The V gene end was trimmed by 7 bases and the J gene end by 1 base; junction bases not matched to a gene: 2. CDR3 in DNA: TGCAGCGCCGGACAGGGAACTAATGAAAAACTGTTTTTT. Its protein product is CSAGQGTNEKLFF.

This clonotype showed up just a few times. The chain joins TRBV5-1 to TRBJ1-1; maybe TRBD1 (6 bases). Germline CDR1 and CDR2: SGHRS and YFSETQ. The germline V and J ends were trimmed by 7 bases and 5 bases, with 15 bases remaining between them. CDR3 length: 13 amino acids. The CDR3 DNA follows: TGCGCCAGCGGATTACAGGGAAATACTGAAGCTTTCTTT. This encodes CASGLQGNTEAFF.

The table lists this clonotype with many counts. This rearrangement joins TRBV15 to TRBJ1-1; D not resolved. Trimming removed 1 base at V and 3 bases at J, with 12 bases between. This CDR3 has 15 amino acids. CDR1 is LNHNV, CDR2 YYDKDF, per germline (reference sequence). The CDR3 sequence is CATSRASLGYTEAFF. CDR3 bases: TGTGCCACCAGCAGAGCTTCCCTAGGGTACACTGAAGCTTTCTTT.

The gene calls are TRBV9 and TRBJ1-1; maybe TRBD1 (5 bases). V was clipped by 0 bases and J by 7 bases, with 10 bases between them. Germline V CDR1 and CDR2: SGDLS, YYNGEE. The CDR3 is made up of 13 amino acids. The CDR3 loop is CASSVEGRDEAFF. In DNA, the CDR3 is TGTGCCAGCAGCGTAGAGGGGAGGGATGAAGCTTTCTTT.

The chain recombines TRBV19 with TRBJ1-6, with TRBD1 matching 9 bases. The CDR3 runs to 14 residues. V gave up 6 bases and J gave up 10 bases; unmatched junction bases: 7. The V gene's germline CDR1 is LNHDA and CDR2 SQIVND (reference sequence). The CDR3 is CASRRDRDGSPLHF. CDR3 coding DNA: TGTGCCAGTAGAAGGGACAGGGACGGGTCACCCCTCCACTTT. Looking up the rest from reference TRBV19 and TRBJ1-6 gives the full variable domain: DGGITQSPKYLFRKEGQNVTLSCEQNLNHDAMYWYRQDPGQGLRLIYYSQIVNDFQKGDIAEGYSVSREKKESFPLTVTSAQKNPTAFYLCASRRDRDGSPLHFGNGTRLTVT.

J is TRBJ2-3 and V is TRBV20-1; 8 bases line up with TRBD2. Germline CDR1 and CDR2: DFQATT and SNEGSKA (reference sequence). This CDR3 is 15 amino acids long. The V and J ends lost 1 base and 6 bases, in that order; junction bases with no gene match: 9. CDR3: CSARVGTSVWDTQYF. The CDR3 coding sequence is TGCAGTGCTAGAGTCGGGACTAGTGTTTGGGATACGCAGTATTTT.

V is TRBV29-1 and J is TRBJ1-1, with 10 positions matching TRBD1. The CDR3 is 14 residues long. Per germline, CDR1 SQVTM and CDR2 ANQGSEA. Unmatched junction bases numbered 9, after V lost 5 bases and J lost 6 bases. For the CDR3, the DNA is TGCAGCGTTCCCCCGGGACAGGGGACCCCTGAAGCTTTCTTT. This encodes CSVPPGQGTPEAFF.

This clonotype showed up just a few times. This chain joins TRBV4-1 and TRBJ1-1; maybe TRBD1 (5 bases). Germline V gives CDR1 MGHRA, CDR2 YSYEKL. V gave up 4 bases and J gave up 5 bases, with 14 bases separating them. CDR3 size: 14 residues. The DNA of the CDR3 is TGCGCCAGCAGCCTCAGGGTGGAGAGAACTGAAGCTTTCTTT. It is translated as CASSLRVERTEAFF.

The rearrangement joins TRBV12-3 or TRBV12-4 to TRBJ1-1; D ambiguous. V lost 3 bases, J lost 8 bases, and 7 bases lay in between. The CDR3 covers 11 residues. The CDR3 loop reads CASSFGVEAFF. CDR3 DNA sequence: TGTGCCAGCAGTTTTGGGGTGGAAGCTTTCTTT.

This clonotype was detected only a few times. CDR3 DNA: TGCAGTGTCGTTCTGGAGGGCCTTCCGGCGGGTGAAGCTTTCTTT. It yields the protein CSVVLEGLPAGEAFF. The rearrangement joins TRBV20-1 to TRBJ1-1; D gene unclear. Germline V gene sequence: CDR1 DFQATT, CDR2 SNEGSKA (reference sequence). The CDR3 has 15 residues. V gave up 7 bases and J gave up 7 bases, with 25 bases separating them.

This clonotype has at least ten counts. The chain couples TRBV19 to TRBJ1-2, with 10 bases aligning to TRBD1. This CDR3 is 14 amino acids long. With 7 bases clipped from V and 4 bases from J, the junction kept 6 bases outside the gene matches. In germline, CDR1 is LNHDA, CDR2 SQIVND (reference sequence). CDR3 DNA sequence: TGTGCCAGTAATCGGGACAGGGGAGGCTATGGCTACACCTTC. This codes for CASNRDRGGYGYTF. Supplemented by reference TRBV19 and TRBJ1-2, the full variable domain reads DGGITQSPKYLFRKEGQNVTLSCEQNLNHDAMYWYRQDPGQGLRLIYYSQIVNDFQKGDIAEGYSVSREKKESFPLTVTSAQKNPTAFYLCASNRDRGGYGYTFGSGTRLTVV.

This clonotype occurred many times. The chain has TRBV24-1 and TRBJ1-1; 8 bases line up with TRBD1. Germline V gene sequence: CDR1 KGHDR, CDR2 SFDVKD. The CDR3 contains 14 residues. V lost 4 bases to trimming and J lost 3 bases; unmatched junction nucleotides: 3. CDR3: CATSDPTGDTEAFF. CDR3 coding DNA: TGTGCCACCAGTGACCCGACAGGGGACACTGAAGCTTTCTTT.

The rearrangement joins TRBV29-1 to TRBJ2-5; 9 nucleotides match TRBD1. CDR3 length: 13 residues. Germline V gene data show CDR1 as SQVTM and CDR2 as ANQGSEA. Germline trimming cut 7 bases from V and 5 bases from J; bases unmatched to any gene: 8. The CDR3, as DNA: TGCAGCGCCCTACAGGGGGCGGGGGAGACCCAGTACTTC. Amino acid sequence: CSALQGAGETQYF. The whole variable domain, filled in from reference TRBV29-1 and TRBJ2-5, reads SAVISQKPSRDICQRGTSLTIQCQVDSQVTMMFWYRQQPGQSLTLIATANQGSEATYESGFVIDKFPISRPNLTFSTLTVSNMSPEDSSIYLCSALQGAGETQYFGPGTRLLVL.

At least ten counts were recorded for this clonotype. V usage is TRBV2 and J usage is TRBJ2-2; 8 bases line up with TRBD1. The trim removed 11 bases at V and 7 bases at J, leaving 9 bases unmatched. The CDR3 contains 13 residues. The germline V gene has CDR1 SNHLY and CDR2 FYNNEI. CDR3 sequence reads: CAGVRTGHGELFF. Written as DNA, the CDR3 is TGTGCCGGGGTTCGGACAGGGCACGGGGAGCTGTTTTTT.

This clonotype showed up many times. This rearrangement joins TRBV2 to TRBJ1-2; D not resolved. V gave up 1 base and J gave up 5 bases, with 8 bases separating them. In germline, CDR1 is SNHLY, CDR2 FYNNEI. This CDR3 region has 13 residues. CDR3 DNA: TGTGCCAGCAGTGAAGGGGAGATTTATGGCTACACCTTC. Its protein is CASSEGEIYGYTF.

The chain carries TRBV7-9 and TRBJ2-7; D may be TRBD1 (6 bases). The V gene's germline CDR1 is SEHNR and CDR2 FQNEAQ (reference sequence). This CDR3 comprises 12 residues. Trimming left V 5 bases short and J 7 bases short, with 12 bases between. The CDR3 sequence is CASSRDIGEQYF. In nucleotides, the CDR3 is TGTGCCAGCAGCCGGGACATTGGGGAGCAGTACTTC.

The genes are TRBV10-3 and TRBJ1-5; tentative D call: TRBD1 (5 bases). The V gene's germline CDR1 is ENHRY and CDR2 SYGVKD. This CDR3 has 12 residues. V lost 10 bases to trimming and J lost 4 bases, with 11 bases between them. CDR3 loop: CATGTPNQPQHF. CDR3 nucleotides: TGTGCCACCGGGACCCCAAATCAGCCCCAGCATTTT.

V and J are TRBV2 and TRBJ1-2; no clear D. Germline CDR1 SNHLY, CDR2 FYNNEI. Trimming removed 6 bases from V and 6 bases from J, with 8 bases in between. The CDR3 has 11 amino acids. CDR3 bases: TGTGCCAGCAGCCAGGATGATGGCTACACCTTC. Its protein is CASSQDDGYTF.

The sample holds many counts of this clonotype. The gene calls are TRBV2 and TRBJ1-2; D is uncertain. V was shortened by 2 bases and J by 2 bases, with 9 bases between the two germline ends. Germline V gene data show CDR1 as SNHLY and CDR2 as FYNNEI. This CDR3 has 14 residues. DNA for the CDR3: TGTGCCAGCAGTGAACAGGTGGGGAACTATGGCTACACCTTC. It yields the protein CASSEQVGNYGYTF. Using reference TRBV2 and TRBJ1-2 for the parts outside the CDR3, the full variable domain is EPEVTQTPSHQVTQMGQEVILRCVPISNHLYFYWYRQILGQKVEFLVSFYNNEISEKSEIFDDQFSVERPDGSNFTLKIRSTKLEDSAMYFCASSEQVGNYGYTFGSGTRLTVV.